This T cell receptor beta chain was recorded in a study of blood T cells in healthy people across ages (dated by TCRdb to between 2015 and 2017). About the investigation overall: In model experiments, template switching captured roughly one uniquely barcoded TCR beta cDNA molecule for every two T cells. Four age groups were formed from the donors: young (average about 16 years), middle-aged (around 37), aged (approximately 60) and long-lived (around 82). Using deep sequencing normalized with unique cDNA molecular identifiers, the study measured how TCR beta repertoire diversity changes with age. Two additional independent replicas of 1 million unique cDNA reads from the same blood draw were analyzed for two donors (one aged 18 to 30 and one aged 80 or older). General findings and caveats noted by the study authors: Because donor CMV infection status was unknown, age-related changes in expanded clonotypes were potentially confounded. The percentage of naive T cells measured by flow cytometry correlated strongly with observed TCR beta diversity. Compared with the aged group, the long-lived group had more naive CD4+ T cells, fewer expanded clones and increased TCR diversity, suggesting age selection. Total diversity estimates from one million sequenced T cells were considered lower bounds and underestimates. Observed TCR beta diversity per million T cells fell roughly linearly with age, and a significant reduction was already apparent by age about 36. Conclusive comparison of naive and antigen-experienced compartments was prevented by the profiling of bulk unsorted PBMCs.

Libraries were prepared through 5' RACE. The listed sequencing device is Illumina HiSeq 2500. A second PCR of 7 to 11 cycles was performed with a sample-barcoded 5' primer and a J-beta primer mix. Each TCR beta cDNA molecule received a unique molecular identifier from a template-switch 5' adaptor carrying 12 random nucleotides. At least 2.5 million CDR3-containing paired-end reads were obtained from each sample. First-strand cDNA was synthesized from all RNA with the Mint cDNA synthesis kit, primed by a TRBC-specific oligonucleotide. All cDNA was treated with uracil-DNA glycosylase and then went through a first 18-cycle PCR with the universal primers M1SS and BC2_uni_R. In the paper's pipeline: For normalization, 1 million high-quality reads were randomly selected from each sample, with every read carrying a distinct molecular identifier. Instead of being binned into consensus sequences, reads with shared molecular identifiers were discarded. CDR3 identification, clonotype clustering and error correction used MiTCR with a Q25 quality threshold and the strictest error-elimination algorithm. A nonparametric unseen species model using Euler transformation provided a lower-bound estimate of total TCR beta diversity. TCRdb trimmed public reads at Q25 via fastp, called clones via MiXCR and kept in-frame beta chains. Rows merge per CDR3 protein into single entries with the most common DNA and genes. Here the V and J calls rest on TCRdb's processing, not on the authors' analysis. The sample records roughly 1,100,000 distinct CDR3 sequences, under 30% of which are singletons. The biggest ten clones account for approximately 0.71% of the sample.

V loses 7 bases of germline sequence and J loses 7 bases, and the interval between the two ends is 20 bases. Including cysteine and phenylalanine, the CDR3 has 13 amino acids. Only the CDR3 DNA stays, 39 bases, in frame from base 1. From a lookup of the germline V gene, CDR1 and CDR2 are SQVTM and ANQGSEA. The 39 donors, aged roughly 6 to 100 years, were systemically healthy Caucasian individuals from Russia. Each donor gave 8.5 to 10 milliliters of peripheral blood, collected into EDTA-treated Vacutainer tubes. PBMCs were isolated by Ficoll-Paque density-gradient centrifugation, with at least 6.5 million obtained per sample. Total RNA, at least 6 micrograms per sample, was extracted from PBMCs with Trizol reagent. For every donor, flow cytometry on a PBMC aliquot measured the percentage of naive CD45RAhigh/CD27high T cells. About this clonotype itself: No cognate antigen has been identified for it. One base away there is no much larger clone; base qualities are not given.

This sample also belongs to another study, concerning T cells of mothers and their children. The second paper states: Nine systemically healthy Caucasian individuals, comprising three mothers and their six children, were included as donors. cDNA synthesis consumed the entire amount of extracted RNA, loaded at around 1.5 ug RNA in each 15 ul reaction. In the second PCR, sample barcodes and 2-4 random nucleotides were introduced via the M1S primer. Over 8 million TCR beta CDR3 reads were obtained for each mother, and approximately 2.9 million reads were obtained for each child. Thymic selection shapes the output of TCR recombination in a similar way in related and unrelated pairs, and inherited differences have a minor effect. Normalized repertoire overlap was always found to be slightly, but never significantly, higher in related mother-child pairs than in unrelated mother-child pairs. No persistent microchimeric T cell clones were found, with a detection sensitivity of roughly 99 clones per million clonotypes. The study used deep NGS to compare TCR beta repertoires of mothers and children, seeking features distinguishing related mother-child pairs from unrelated individuals. The mean age was roughly 36 +/- 4 years for the mothers and roughly 11 +/- 4 years for the children. After adapters were ligated using NEBNext reagents, the libraries underwent 100+100 nt paired-end sequencing on an Illumina HiSeq 2000. To prevent cross-contamination, the mother and child libraries were prepared one month apart and sequenced in separate runs. Between about 500,000 and 2,100,000 distinct TCR beta clonotypes were identified per donor. Naive TCR beta clonotypes were estimated from low-frequency clonotypes matched to each donor's FACS-determined naive share, without sorting.

Recombination joined TRBV29-1 with TRBJ2-7, with the D gene uncertain. This clonotype was obtained from a girl aged 2 to 9 in good health. The sequencing sample was made of blood. Here is the DNA: TGCAGCGGTGTTGATAGTCTTCTGGGGGAGCAGTACTTC. It translates to CSGVDSLLGEQYF.